This passage covers 2 T cell receptor beta chains from one sample sequenced in a study of blood T cell repertoires in COVID-19. Produced via immunoSEQ multiplex PCR; TCRdb's table is partial and in-frame only. The sample gives under 250,000 clones, approximately 82% of which show up once; around 2.6% is in the top ten. What was sequenced was peripheral blood. Receptors originate from a woman aged 70-85 years with active or convalescent COVID-19.

This clone was counted many times. V is TRBV4-1 and J is TRBJ1-1, with D unclear. Deletions cut 3 bases from V and 3 bases from J, with 8 bases between. Germline CDR1 and CDR2: MGHRA and YSYEKL. This CDR3 has 13 amino acids. The CDR3 DNA sequence: TGCGCCAGCAGCCACCCAGATGACACTGAAGCTTTCTTT. Its protein is CASSHPDDTEAFF.

DNA for the CDR3: TGCAGCGTCAGACAGGGGGGAGACTATGGCTACACCTTC. Protein product: CSVRQGGDYGYTF. The chain links TRBV29-1 to TRBJ1-2; 9 positions agree with TRBD1. This CDR3 has 13 residues. With 6 bases clipped from V and 3 bases from J, the junction kept 5 bases outside the gene matches. The germline V gene encodes CDR1 SQVTM and CDR2 ANQGSEA.